The next 21 T cell receptor beta chains were all read from a single sample in a study of tissue T cells after allogeneic stem cell transplantation. Libraries were prepared by immunoSEQ multiplex PCR; TCRdb keeps only in-frame clonotypes and omits some of them. The sample has around 28,000 clones, over 75% seen once. The sample here was blood, taken before transplantation. Source of these receptors: a woman aged 18-49 years who later had graft-versus-host disease after an allogeneic stem cell transplant.

The CDR3 sequence: CASSYAMSSYNEQFF. Here the CDR3 DNA reads TGTGCCAGCAGCTACGCCATGAGCTCCTACAATGAGCAGTTCTTC. The V call is TRBV7-2, the J call TRBJ2-1; D call uncertain. The V gene's germline CDR1 is SGHTA and CDR2 FQGNSA. The CDR3 extends over 15 amino acids. With 4 bases removed from V and 0 bases from J, the gap between germline ends came to 10 bases.

V usage is TRBV7-2 and J usage is TRBJ1-1; possibly TRBD1 for D (6 bases). Germline lookup yields CDR1 SGHTA and CDR2 FQGNSA. Trimming took off 5 bases at V and 0 bases at J, with 10 bases between the two ends. This CDR3 has 14 residues. CDR3 loop: CASSRQGMNTEAFF. CDR3 DNA sequence: TGTGCCAGCAGCCGTCAGGGGATGAACACTGAAGCTTTCTTT.

Comment on this clone: This sample includes further DNA sequences coding for the same CDR3. The chain is built from TRBV5-6 and TRBJ2-7, with 8 bases identical to TRBD1. After removal of 2 bases from V and 3 bases from J, the junction contained 4 bases not matched to a gene. CDR1 SGHDT and CDR2 YYEEEE come from the germline V gene. This CDR3 spans 14 amino acids. The CDR3 protein is CASSLVGTGYEQYF. The CDR3 DNA follows: TGTGCCAGCAGCTTAGTCGGGACAGGCTACGAGCAGTACTTC.

Only one count was recorded for this clone. The rearrangement links TRBV5-8 to TRBJ2-1, with D tentatively TRBD2 (5 bases). This CDR3 has 15 amino acids. V shed 6 bases and J shed 1 base, with 14 bases lying between them. Germline CDR1 is SGHTS and CDR2 is YDEGEE. The CDR3, as DNA: TGTGCCAGCACAATTTCAGAGGGTTCCTACAATGAGCAGTTCTTC. Translating gives CASTISEGSYNEQFF.

V and J are TRBV5-1 and TRBJ2-1, with TRBD2 matching over 11 bases. Germline CDR1 and CDR2: SGHRS and YFSETQ. This CDR3 region has 13 residues. The V segment lost 4 bases and the J segment 12 bases; nucleotides outside the gene matches: 6. In DNA form, the CDR3 reads TGCGCCAGCAGCGTGCTAGCGGGAGGCCCGCAGTTCTTC. Residues: CASSVLAGGPQFF.

The V call is TRBV3-1 (or the pseudogene TRBV3-2), the J call TRBJ2-3, with 7 bases that match TRBD1. The J segment lost 2 bases and the V segment lost 7 bases, leaving 3 bases of the junction unmatched. Looked up from germline, CDR1 is LGHDT and CDR2 is YNNKEL (reference sequence). This CDR3 comprises 13 residues. CDR3 coding DNA: TGTGCCAGCAACAGGGGAGACACAGATACGCAGTATTTT. It yields the protein CASNRGDTDTQYF.

The chain links TRBV7-8 to TRBJ1-1; TRBD1 might be the D (5 bases). This CDR3 has 15 amino acids. Looked up from germline, CDR1 is SGHVS and CDR2 is FQNEAQ. Trimming cost V 2 bases and J 3 bases, with 13 bases left between them. CDR3 sequence: CASSLSRVGHTEAFF. In DNA, the CDR3 is TGTGCCAGCAGCTTATCGCGTGTGGGGCACACTGAAGCTTTCTTT. Based on the CDR3 plus reference TRBV7-8 and TRBJ1-1, the full variable domain is GAGVSQSPRYKVAKRGQDVALRCDPISGHVSLFWYQQALGQGPEFLTYFQNEAQLDKSGLPSDRFFAERPEGSVSTLKIQRTQQEDSAVYLCASSLSRVGHTEAFFGQGTRLTVV.

This clone turned up a few times. The V gene is TRBV2, the J gene TRBJ1-1, with 9 bases matching TRBD1. Germline loops: CDR1 SNHLY, CDR2 FYNNEI. V shed 6 bases and J 2 bases; nucleotides not matched to a gene: 1. This CDR3 spans 13 amino acids. As DNA, the CDR3 is TGTGCCAGCAGCACAGGGGGCAACACTGAAGCTTTCTTT. This gives the protein CASSTGGNTEAFF.

The chain carries TRBV18 and TRBJ1-1, with 8 bases matching TRBD1. J gave up 5 bases and V 2 bases, and 4 bases lay outside the gene matches. Germline V gene sequence: CDR1 KGHSH, CDR2 LQKENI. CDR3 size: 14 residues. The CDR3 coding sequence is TGTGCCAGCTCACCAAGGACAGGGAGTACTGAAGCTTTCTTT. Its translation is CASSPRTGSTEAFF.

This chain joins TRBV6-5 and TRBJ1-1; D not resolved. CDR1 and CDR2 (germline): MNHEY, SVGAGI. V lost 2 bases, J lost 1 base, and 5 bases lay in between. The CDR3 covers 13 residues. DNA for the CDR3: TGTGCCAGCAGTTACCAGGAGAACACTGAAGCTTTCTTT. It yields the protein CASSYQENTEAFF.

This clone was seen only a few times. The chain combines TRBV9 with TRBJ2-7; D ambiguous. Germline CDR1 is SGDLS and CDR2 is YYNGEE. The length of the CDR3 is 13 residues. Trimming shortened V by 4 bases and J by 3 bases, and 11 bases separated the two germline ends. The CDR3 reads CASSPTPGYEQYF. The CDR3 DNA sequence: TGTGCCAGCAGCCCCACCCCCGGCTACGAGCAGTACTTC.

This chain links TRBV19 with TRBJ2-7, with 9 bases identical to TRBD1. J was trimmed by 4 bases and V by 0 bases; bases with no gene match: 4. The CDR3 runs 15 residues. Germline V gene data show CDR1 as LNHDA and CDR2 as SQIVND (reference sequence). CDR3 amino acids: CASSIDLDRGYEQYF. CDR3 sequence (DNA): TGTGCCAGTAGTATAGACTTGGACAGGGGTTACGAGCAGTACTTC.

This clone appeared once. The chain couples TRBV19 to TRBJ1-2, with no clear D. CDR1 is LNHDA and CDR2 is SQIVND in the germline V gene (reference sequence). The CDR3 spans 14 residues. Trimming cost V 0 bases and J 6 bases, with 11 bases left between them. The CDR3 loop is CASSIERLLNGYTF. The CDR3 DNA reads as TGTGCCAGTAGTATAGAACGGCTTCTGAATGGCTACACCTTC.

The V and J genes are TRBV18 and TRBJ1-1; D gene unclear. CDR3 length: 16 residues. Trimming removed 2 bases from V and 0 bases from J, with 13 bases in between. Germline CDR1 KGHSH, CDR2 LQKENI. The CDR3, as DNA: TGTGCCAGCTCACCATTAGCGTCAGCCATGAACACTGAAGCTTTCTTT. This gives the protein CASSPLASAMNTEAFF.

The genes are TRBV28 and TRBJ1-2, with 9 bases lining up with TRBD1. CDR1 MDHEN and CDR2 SYDVKM come from the germline V gene. Losses at the gene ends were 6 bases for V and 8 bases for J; bases not matched to a gene: 10. The CDR3 length is 14 residues. DNA for the CDR3: TGTGCCAGCAGGACAGGGGGACCGGTAAAGGGCTACACCTTC. It translates to CASRTGGPVKGYTF.

The chain is built from TRBV9 and TRBJ1-4; D might be TRBD1 (6 bases). The germline CDR1 and CDR2 sequences are SGDLS and YYNGEE. CDR3 length: 14 residues. The V gene lost 3 bases and the J gene lost 4 bases, with 10 bases spanning the gap. Here the CDR3 DNA reads TGTGCCAGCAGCGAAACAGGGTTTAATGAAAAACTGTTTTTT. Encoded protein: CASSETGFNEKLFF.

The gene calls are TRBV13 and TRBJ1-5; D perhaps matches TRBD1 (6 bases). CDR3 length: 14 residues. Trimming pared 4 bases from V and 5 bases from J, leaving 12 bases between. The germline V gene encodes CDR1 PRHDT and CDR2 FYEKMQ (reference sequence). The chain's CDR3 is CASSYRTEDQPQHF. The CDR3 nucleotides are TGTGCCAGCAGCTATCGGACAGAAGATCAGCCCCAGCATTTT.

This chain connects TRBV13 to TRBJ2-1, with 13 nucleotides matching TRBD2. This CDR3 is built from 16 residues. Germline assignment: CDR1 PRHDT and CDR2 FYEKMQ (reference sequence). J was trimmed by 7 bases and V by 4 bases; bases with no gene match: 7. The CDR3 here is CASSSWTSGGGNEQFF. The CDR3 coding sequence is TGTGCCAGCAGCTCATGGACTAGCGGGGGCGGGAATGAGCAGTTCTTC.

The rearrangement links TRBV6-6 to TRBJ1-1; possibly TRBD1 for D (5 bases). The CDR3 has 14 residues. Germline V CDR1 and CDR2: MNHNY, SVGAGI (reference sequence). Trimming cost V 4 bases and J 0 bases, with 9 bases left between them. CDR3 region: CASSSGRVNTEAFF. Here the CDR3 DNA reads TGTGCCAGCAGTTCGGGACGGGTGAACACTGAAGCTTTCTTT.

The chain employs TRBV7-9 and TRBJ2-7; tentatively, D is TRBD1 (6 bases). Germline CDR1 SEHNR, CDR2 FQNEAQ (reference sequence). This CDR3 region has 13 residues. Trimming left V 5 bases short and J 5 bases short, with 13 bases between. For the CDR3, the DNA is TGTGCCAGCAGCCTCACAGGGTTCGACGAGCAGTACTTC. Residues: CASSLTGFDEQYF.

Comments on this clone: At one boundary the junction diverges from the germline segment, which might be a read error. For the CDR3, the DNA is TGTGCCAGCAGCTCCCCGACTAGCGGGAGCGGACTTGGGAGTTTTTTT. This sequence encodes CASSSPTSGSGLGSFF. The chain uses TRBV5-5 and TRBJ2-3; 12 bases agree with TRBD2. CDR1 is SGHKS and CDR2 is YYEKEE in the germline V gene (reference sequence). The CDR3 runs to 16 residues.